This TCR beta chain was identified in a study of cytomegalovirus exposure and HLA in healthy donors. PCR employed 60 Vbeta and 13 Jbeta primers. Assay used: immunoSEQ multiplex PCR; TCRdb lists only in-frame clones, some missing. In the table there are 100,000 to 150,000 clones, roughly 75% of which are singletons. Per germline, CDR1 MGHRA and CDR2 YSYEKL. V was cut by 1 base and J by 5 bases, with 17 bases left in between. This CDR3 has 16 residues. The chain uses TRBV4-1 and TRBJ2-5; a possible D gene is TRBD2 (5 bases). The sequence was collected from a female donor in good health and CMV-seronegative. Source material: PBMCs. The CDR3 here is CASSQVPSRGSETQYF. DNA of the CDR3: TGCGCCAGCAGCCAAGTGCCAAGCCGGGGATCGGAGACCCAGTACTTC.